Listed below are T cell receptor beta chains from one sample, sequenced in a study of blood T cell repertoires in COVID-19. TCRdb's table, derived via immunoSEQ multiplex PCR, lists solely in-frame clones and lacks some. The sample holds about 260,000 clones, 86% seen once. The source material was peripheral blood. The source is a young man with active or convalescent COVID-19. Both conserved end residues are part of each CDR3. Each record gives: CDR3 length, J gene, D gene, V gene, clone size, CDR3 protein, CDR3 DNA. D genes are given only for firm matches. Some rows mark clone size as missing; the rest say once, few, many or name a class of expanded clone.

length: 15
J: TRBJ2-1
D: .
V: TRBV6-5
size: .
CDR3: CASRQGYGSYNEQFF
DNA: TGTGCCAGCAGGCAGGGGTATGGCTCCTACAATGAGCAGTTCTTC

length: 15
J: TRBJ1-1
D: TRBD1
V: TRBV7-2
size: once
CDR3: CASSLMGTGVAEAFF
DNA: TGTGCCAGCAGCTTAATGGGGACAGGGGTGGCTGAAGCTTTCTTT

length: 15
J: TRBJ2-1
D: TRBD1
V: TRBV5-6
size: .
CDR3: CASSLGTGATNEQFF
DNA: TGTGCCAGCAGCTTGGGGACAGGGGCGACGAATGAGCAGTTCTTC

length: 15
J: TRBJ2-1
D: TRBD2
V: TRBV7-2
size: once
CDR3: CASSLTSGSITEQFF
DNA: TGTGCCAGCAGCTTAACTAGCGGGAGTATTACTGAGCAGTTCTTC

length: 14
J: TRBJ2-2
D: TRBD1
V: TRBV24-1
size: .
CDR3: CATSSGTVTGELFF
DNA: TGTGCCACCAGTTCTGGGACAGTCACCGGGGAGCTGTTTTTT

length: 16
J: TRBJ1-5
D: TRBD1
V: TRBV24-1
size: .
CDR3: CATSDAGTVSNQPQHF
DNA: TGTGCCACCAGTGACGCCGGGACAGTAAGCAATCAGCCCCAGCATTTT

length: 12
J: TRBJ2-3
D: .
V: TRBV5-1
size: .
CDR3: CASSLARDTQYF
DNA: TGCGCCAGCAGCTTGGCGCGGGATACGCAGTATTTT

length: 13
J: TRBJ1-1
D: .
V: TRBV10-3
size: .
CDR3: CAISRDMNTEAFF
DNA: TGTGCCATCAGCAGAGACATGAACACTGAAGCTTTCTTT

length: 12
J: TRBJ2-7
D: TRBD1
V: TRBV2
size: few
CDR3: CAGQGETYEQYF
DNA: TGTGCCGGTCAGGGGGAGACTTACGAGCAGTACTTC

length: 13
J: TRBJ1-1
D: TRBD1
V: TRBV5-6
size: .
CDR3: CASSGTAGPGAFF
DNA: TGTGCCAGCTCAGGGACAGCGGGCCCAGGAGCTTTCTTT

length: 14
J: TRBJ2-7
D: .
V: TRBV11-2
size: .
CDR3: CASSPRQGNYEQYF
DNA: TGTGCCAGCAGCCCGCGTCAGGGGAACTACGAGCAGTACTTC

length: 14
J: TRBJ1-2
D: .
V: TRBV5-4
size: .
CDR3: CASSPSGEHYGYTF
DNA: TGTGCCAGCAGCCCGTCGGGAGAGCACTATGGCTACACCTTC

length: 14
J: TRBJ1-2
D: .
V: TRBV6-5
size: .
CDR3: CASSKTRANYGYTF
DNA: TGTGCCAGCAGTAAAACGAGAGCTAACTATGGCTACACCTTC

length: 11
J: TRBJ2-7
D: .
V: TRBV6-5
size: .
CDR3: CASSSRSGQYF
DNA: TGTGCCAGCAGTTCCAGGAGCGGGCAGTACTTC

length: 14
J: TRBJ1-2
D: TRBD1
V: TRBV7-9
size: .
CDR3: CASTPGQGNYGYTF
DNA: TGTGCCAGCACCCCGGGACAGGGAAACTATGGCTACACCTTC

length: 15
J: TRBJ2-7
D: TRBD2
V: TRBV5-4
size: few
CDR3: CASGGRTSDFYEQYF
DNA: TGTGCCAGCGGCGGCCGGACTAGCGACTTCTACGAGCAGTACTTC

length: 14
J: TRBJ2-5
D: TRBD1
V: TRBV11-1
size: .
CDR3: CASSSDRAQETQYF
DNA: TGTGCCAGCAGCTCTGACAGGGCCCAAGAGACCCAGTACTTC

length: 20
J: TRBJ2-1
D: TRBD2
V: TRBV4-1
size: .
CDR3: CASSPYLAGGTFSSYNEQFF
DNA: TGCGCCAGCAGCCCCTACCTAGCGGGAGGCACGTTCAGCTCCTACAATGAGCAGTTCTTC

length: 14
J: TRBJ2-5
D: .
V: TRBV11-2
size: .
CDR3: CASSPTSRRETQYF
DNA: TGTGCCAGCAGCCCCACGAGTCGGAGAGAGACCCAGTACTTC

length: 15
J: TRBJ2-5
D: .
V: TRBV3-1/TRBV3-2
size: .
CDR3: CASSQGTARQETQYF
DNA: TGTGCCAGCAGCCAAGGGACAGCTCGGCAAGAGACCCAGTACTTC

length: 15
J: TRBJ1-2
D: .
V: TRBV27
size: .
CDR3: CASSLWPTSTGGYTF
DNA: TGTGCCAGCAGTTTATGGCCGACTTCCACTGGTGGCTACACCTTC

length: 14
J: TRBJ2-2
D: .
V: TRBV7-2
size: .
CDR3: CASSSGDTWGELFF
DNA: TGTGCCAGCAGCTCCGGGGATACTTGGGGGGAGCTGTTTTTT

length: 11
J: TRBJ2-2
D: .
V: TRBV28
size: .
CDR3: CASSFIGELFF
DNA: TGTGCCAGCAGTTTTATCGGGGAGCTGTTTTTT